This is a list of T cell receptor beta chains from one sample in a study of T cells in localized non-small cell lung cancer. Measured with immunoSEQ multiplex PCR; TCRdb has only the in-frame clones, and not every one. The sample holds about 25,000 clones, 75% to 90% seen once. Sample: peripheral blood, taken before any cancer treatment. The receptors derive from a female donor older than 55 with stage I lung adenocarcinoma. Both conserved end residues are part of each CDR3. D genes are given only for firm matches. A clone size is listed for some rows: how often the clone was seen (once, few, many), or a class if it is expanded.

cdr3_length j_call clone_size v_call d_call cdr3_nt cdr3_aa
15 TRBJ1-5 - TRBV30 - TGTGCCTGGAGTTACGGACCTGTTAGCAATCAGCCCCAGCATTTT CAWSYGPVSNQPQHF
18 TRBJ2-1 - TRBV27 TRBD2 TGTGCCAGCAGTTTCCTGGGACTAGCGGGAGGGCCCTACAATGAGCAGTTCTTC CASSFLGLAGGPYNEQFF
12 TRBJ1-1 - TRBV10-2 - TGCGCCAGCAGTAGGACGGCCACTGAAGCTTTCTTT CASSRTATEAFF
15 TRBJ1-1 - TRBV10-3 TRBD1 TGTGCCATCAGTGAGTCGACAGGGGGGGCGCGCGAAGCTTTCTTT CAISESTGGAREAFF
13 TRBJ2-1 - TRBV7-2 TRBD1 TGTGCCAGCAGCCGGGACAGAGACAATGAGCAGTTCTTC CASSRDRDNEQFF
17 TRBJ2-2 - TRBV14 - TGTGCCAGCAGCCCTTACACCGGGACAATGAACACCGGGGAGCTGTTTTTT CASSPYTGTMNTGELFF
12 TRBJ2-5 - TRBV11-2 - TGTGCCAGCAGCGACAGGTCCCAGACCCAGTACTTC CASSDRSQTQYF
17 TRBJ2-3 - TRBV7-9 TRBD1 TGTGCCAGCAGCGAACGGGTTGTAGGACAGGGGGCCGATACGCAGTATTTT CASSERVVGQGADTQYF
15 TRBJ1-2 - TRBV5-1 - TGCGCCAGCAGCTTGGCTCCGGATCCTAACTATGGCTACACCTTC CASSLAPDPNYGYTF
15 TRBJ2-3 - TRBV7-9 TRBD1 TGTGCCAGCAGCCCCAGAGGGGGCATCGGAGATACGCAGTATTTT CASSPRGGIGDTQYF
13 TRBJ1-5 - TRBV5-6 - TGTGCCAGCAGCTGGGGCGGCAATCAGCCCCAGCATTTT CASSWGGNQPQHF
15 TRBJ1-5 - TRBV19 - TGTGCCAGTAGGATCACAGGGACGTTGGATCAGCCCCAGCATTTT CASRITGTLDQPQHF
15 TRBJ1-3 - TRBV7-9 - TGTGCCAGCAGCCGCTCGACGACACGACGAAACACCATATATTTT CASSRSTTRRNTIYF
13 TRBJ1-1 - TRBV30 - TGTGCCTGGAGTTACAACAGCAACACTGAAGCTTTCTTT CAWSYNSNTEAFF
16 TRBJ1-1 - TRBV7-8 TRBD1 TGTGCCAGCAGCGCGACGCCTGGACAGGGGAGCACTGAAGCTTTCTTT CASSATPGQGSTEAFF
13 TRBJ1-2 once TRBV14 - TGTGCCAGCAGCCAAGCGCTGGCGTATGGCTACACCTTC CASSQALAYGYTF
14 TRBJ2-7 - TRBV18 - TGTGCCAGCTCTCTCGGTGGATCCCGCTACGAGCAGTACTTC CASSLGGSRYEQYF
14 TRBJ1-1 - TRBV11-2 - TGTGCCAGCAGCCCTCGACAGGTGTTCACTGAAGCTTTCTTT CASSPRQVFTEAFF
12 TRBJ2-7 - TRBV5-1 TRBD1 TGCGCCAGCAGCGGACAGGGTTACGAGCAGTACTTC CASSGQGYEQYF
17 TRBJ1-4 - TRBV5-1 TRBD1 TGCGCCAGCAGCCAGCCGGGACAGGGAAGTCCTAATGAAAAACTGTTTTTT CASSQPGQGSPNEKLFF
14 TRBJ1-2 once TRBV28 - TGTGCCAGCAGTTTAAAGGGGTTGGTAGGTGGCTACACCTTC CASSLKGLVGGYTF
13 TRBJ1-2 - TRBV6-1 - TGTGCCAGCAGTGAAGAGAGTGCCTATGGCTACACCTTC CASSEESAYGYTF
14 TRBJ2-7 - TRBV19 - TGTGCCAGTAGTATTGCGGGAAACTCCTACGAGCAGTACTTC CASSIAGNSYEQYF
11 TRBJ1-2 - TRBV6-6 - TGTGCCAGCAGTTACCAGGGAAGCTACACCTTC CASSYQGSYTF
16 TRBJ2-3 once TRBV19 TRBD1 TGTGCCAGTAGTGAGGACAGGGGGAGTTCCCCAGATACGCAGTATTTT CASSEDRGSSPDTQYF
15 TRBJ1-2 - TRBV27 - TGTGCCAGCAGTCCGCTCAGTGAAGCTAACTATGGCTACACCTTC CASSPLSEANYGYTF
12 TRBJ1-1 - TRBV29-1 - TGCGCAGGAGGACAGCCGAACACTGAAGCTTTCTTT CAGGQPNTEAFF
14 TRBJ2-2 - TRBV10-3 - TGTGCCACTCAGGCAGGAGAGAACACCGGGGAGCTGTTTTTT CATQAGENTGELFF
13 TRBJ1-1 - TRBV27 - TGTGCCAGCAGGAGGGGCCAGGGCACTGAAGCTTTCTTT CASRRGQGTEAFF
12 TRBJ2-7 - TRBV5-4 - TGTGCCAGCAGCGTAGACAGCTACGAGCAGTACTTC CASSVDSYEQYF
16 TRBJ2-5 once TRBV6-1 TRBD1 TGTGCCAGCAGTGCTGGCCCGGGACAGGGGAGGGAGACCCAGTACTTC CASSAGPGQGRETQYF
16 TRBJ2-1 - TRBV14 TRBD2 TGTGCCAGCAGCCAAGGACCAGCGGGGGGGCCGAATGAGCAGTTCTTC CASSQGPAGGPNEQFF
15 TRBJ2-7 - TRBV14 TRBD1 TGTGCCAGCAGCCAAAGGGGACAGGGGCGCTACGAGCAGTACTTC CASSQRGQGRYEQYF
16 TRBJ2-4 once TRBV11-3 TRBD1 TGTGCCAGCAGCCCCCGGACAGGGCTAGCCAAAAACATTCAGTACTTC CASSPRTGLAKNIQYF
17 TRBJ1-4 - TRBV7-5 - TGTGCCAGAAGCCCCGGTTTAGGGGGACAGGGGCATGAAAAACTGTTTTTT CARSPGLGGQGHEKLFF
14 TRBJ2-2 - TRBV29-1 TRBD1 TGCAGCTCTACGACAGGGTCGGACACCGGGGAGCTGTTTTTT CSSTTGSDTGELFF